This T cell receptor (beta chain) was captured in a study of blood T cell repertoires in COVID-19. Study summary: The study drew acute and convalescent COVID-19 samples from the United States, Italy and Spain. The cDNA or gDNA used as material had been derived from T cells, B-cell-depleted T cells, or PBMCs.

The table came from immunoSEQ multiplex PCR; TCRdb's copy has only in-frame clones and leaves some out. This sample carries about 290,000 clones, roughly 89% of them seen once, and the ten largest clones take roughly 11%. In Seattle, patients joined the study during active infection and were tracked longitudinally. Germline lookup yields CDR1 SGHTA and CDR2 FQGNSA. The V gene lost 8 bases and the J gene lost 6 bases, with 14 bases spanning the gap. The CDR3 runs to 13 residues. The V and J genes are TRBV7-2 and TRBJ2-4; tentative D call: TRBD2 (6 bases). The source of this sequence is a woman aged 30 to 39 with COVID-19, enrolled during active disease. The sequencing sample was made of peripheral blood. As DNA, the CDR3 is TGTGCCAGCGGAGGGGCCGGTAGAAACATTCAGTACTTC. Translated, it gives CASGGAGRNIQYF.